This record looks at one T cell receptor beta chain sequence and its context. The authors' processing: Reference gene primer amplification gave estimated nucleated cell counts. Assay used: immunoSEQ multiplex PCR; TCRdb lists only in-frame clones, some missing. Clone size and V and J calls were adopted from that table, with D and trimming inferred from the DNA. The repertoire holds about 190,000 clones, with roughly nine tenths as singletons. The data are from a study of blood T cell repertoires in COVID-19. Study-level background: COVID-19 samples collected from the United States, Italy and Spain covered acute and convalescent phases. Nucleic acid was either cDNA or gDNA, and it came from T cells, B-cell-depleted T cells, or PBMCs.

V lost 7 bases and J 3 bases, leaving 7 bases between the germline ends. Germline assignment: CDR1 LNHDA and CDR2 SQIVND (reference sequence). CDR3 length: 12 residues. The chain is built from TRBV19 and TRBJ1-5, with D hard to call. The TCR originated in a man aged 30-40 years with acute or convalescent COVID-19. The sample was peripheral blood. CDR3 in amino acids: CASTAVNQPQHF. CDR3 nucleotide sequence: TGTGCCAGTACAGCGGTCAATCAGCCCCAGCATTTT.